This T cell receptor (beta chain) appears in the sequencing data of a study of T cells in Graves' hyperthyroidism and ophthalmopathy. RNA transcripts served as the template for amplifying TCR beta CDR3 regions. A set of HTBI primers served as the primers for a first-round RT-PCR of the TCR CDR3. TCRdb fed the multiplex PCR reads into MiXCR, producing one record per CDR3 protein. This sample yields fewer than 900,000 distinct CDR3 sequences, of which about 19% are seen a single time; 16% belongs to the top ten. CDR1 LNHNV and CDR2 YYDKDF come from the germline V gene (reference sequence). With 5 bases clipped from V and 2 bases from J, the junction kept 2 bases outside the gene matches. This CDR3 contains 14 residues.

The sequenced sample consisted of blood. The origin of this receptor is a woman in her fifties or sixties with Graves' hyperthyroidism that later progressed to Graves' ophthalmopathy. This chain links TRBV15 with TRBJ1-5, with 8 bases fitting TRBD1. This chain's CDR3 is CATSGQGGNQPQHF. DNA for the CDR3: TGTGCCACCAGCGGACAGGGAGGCAATCAGCCCCAGCATTTT.